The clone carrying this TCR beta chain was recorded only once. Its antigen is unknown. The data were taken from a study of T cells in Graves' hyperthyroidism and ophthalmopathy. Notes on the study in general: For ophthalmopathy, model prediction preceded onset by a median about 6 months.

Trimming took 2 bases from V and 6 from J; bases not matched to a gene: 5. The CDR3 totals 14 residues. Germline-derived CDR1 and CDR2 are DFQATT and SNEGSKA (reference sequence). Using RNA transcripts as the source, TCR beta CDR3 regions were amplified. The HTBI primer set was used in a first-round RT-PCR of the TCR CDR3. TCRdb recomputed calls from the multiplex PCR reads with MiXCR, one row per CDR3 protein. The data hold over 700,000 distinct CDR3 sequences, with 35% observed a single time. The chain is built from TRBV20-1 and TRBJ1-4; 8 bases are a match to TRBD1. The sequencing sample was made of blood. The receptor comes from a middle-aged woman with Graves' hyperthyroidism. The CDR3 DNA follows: TGCAGTGCTAGATTCCCGACAGGGGATGAAAAACTGTTTTTT. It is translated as CSARFPTGDEKLFF.